This TCR beta chain appears in the sequencing data of a study of a mutant IDH1 vaccine in newly diagnosed glioma. With respect to this clone: What it binds is unknown.

Clones were read by immunoSEQ multiplex PCR, and TCRdb kept only the in-frame ones, dropping some. The data hold about 69,000 clones, with approximately 86% observed a single time. Specified time point: week 35, safety follow-up. The investigators gave 300 ug of mutant IDH1 20-mer peptide in each vaccine dose, together with topical imiquimod. This CDR3 contains 15 residues. Germline loops: CDR1 MDHEN, CDR2 SYDVKM. After removal of 6 bases from V and 5 bases from J, the junction contained 11 bases not matched to a gene. The TCR sequence derives from a man aged 30 to 39 with glioma. The rearrangement uses TRBV28 and TRBJ2-7, with 9 positions matching TRBD1. Sequencing was performed on PBMCs, taken from a glioma patient whose treatment included an IDH1 peptide vaccine. CDR3: CASSAAGTGYHEQYF. The CDR3 DNA sequence: TGTGCCAGCAGCGCTGCCGGGACAGGGTACCACGAGCAGTACTTC.